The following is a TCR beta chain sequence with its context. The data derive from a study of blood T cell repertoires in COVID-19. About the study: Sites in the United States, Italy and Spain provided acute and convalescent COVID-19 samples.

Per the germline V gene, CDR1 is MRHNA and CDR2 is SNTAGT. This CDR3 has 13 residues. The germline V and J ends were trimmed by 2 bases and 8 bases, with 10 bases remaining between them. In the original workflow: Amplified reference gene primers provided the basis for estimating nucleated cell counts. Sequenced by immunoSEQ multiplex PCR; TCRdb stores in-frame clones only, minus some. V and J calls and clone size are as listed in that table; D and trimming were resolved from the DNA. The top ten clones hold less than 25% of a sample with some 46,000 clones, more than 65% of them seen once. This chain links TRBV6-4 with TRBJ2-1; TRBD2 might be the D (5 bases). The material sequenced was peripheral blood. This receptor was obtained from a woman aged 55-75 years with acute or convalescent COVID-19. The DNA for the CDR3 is TGTGCCAGCAGTGACAGACACGGGGATGAGCAGTTCTTC. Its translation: CASSDRHGDEQFF.